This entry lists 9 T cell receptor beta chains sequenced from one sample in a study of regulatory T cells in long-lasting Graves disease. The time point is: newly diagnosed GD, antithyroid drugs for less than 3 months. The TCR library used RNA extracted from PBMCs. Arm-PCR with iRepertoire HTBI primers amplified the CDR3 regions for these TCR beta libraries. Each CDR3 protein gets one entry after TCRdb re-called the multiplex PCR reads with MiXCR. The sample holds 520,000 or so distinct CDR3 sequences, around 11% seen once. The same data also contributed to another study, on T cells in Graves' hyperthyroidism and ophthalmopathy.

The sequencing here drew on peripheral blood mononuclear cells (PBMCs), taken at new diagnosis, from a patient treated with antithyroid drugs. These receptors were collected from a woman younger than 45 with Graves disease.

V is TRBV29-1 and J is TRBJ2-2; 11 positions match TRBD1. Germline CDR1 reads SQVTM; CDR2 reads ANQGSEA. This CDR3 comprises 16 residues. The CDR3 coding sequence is TGCAGTGCCCGGTCCGGGACAGGGGGTCGGACCGGGGAGCTGTTTTTT. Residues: CSARSGTGGRTGELFF.

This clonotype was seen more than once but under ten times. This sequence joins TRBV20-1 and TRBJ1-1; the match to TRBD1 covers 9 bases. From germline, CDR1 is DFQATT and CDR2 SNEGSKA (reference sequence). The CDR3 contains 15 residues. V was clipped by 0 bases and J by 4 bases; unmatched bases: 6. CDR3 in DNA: TGCAGTGCTAGAGATATGCGGGGACAGGGCACTGAAGCTTTCTTT. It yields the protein CSARDMRGQGTEAFF.

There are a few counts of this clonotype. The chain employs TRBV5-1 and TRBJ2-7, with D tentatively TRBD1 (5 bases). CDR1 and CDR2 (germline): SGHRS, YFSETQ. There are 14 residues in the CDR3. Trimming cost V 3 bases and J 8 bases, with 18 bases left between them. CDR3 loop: CASSSDTWLLQQYF. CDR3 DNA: TGCGCCAGCAGCTCGGACACATGGCTGTTGCAGCAGTACTTC.

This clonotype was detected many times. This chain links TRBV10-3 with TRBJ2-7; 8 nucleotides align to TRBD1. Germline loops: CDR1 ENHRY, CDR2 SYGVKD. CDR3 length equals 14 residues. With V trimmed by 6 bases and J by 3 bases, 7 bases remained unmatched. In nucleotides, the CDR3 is TGTGCCATCAGGCAGGGGGCAGTTGGCTACGAGCAGTACTTC. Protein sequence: CAIRQGAVGYEQYF.

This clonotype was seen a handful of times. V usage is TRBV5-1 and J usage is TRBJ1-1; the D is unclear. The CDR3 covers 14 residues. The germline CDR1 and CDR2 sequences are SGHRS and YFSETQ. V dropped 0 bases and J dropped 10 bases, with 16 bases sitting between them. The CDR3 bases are TGCGCCAGCAGCTTGGTAGTAGGGATTGGTGGAGCTTTCTTT. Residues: CASSLVVGIGGAFF.

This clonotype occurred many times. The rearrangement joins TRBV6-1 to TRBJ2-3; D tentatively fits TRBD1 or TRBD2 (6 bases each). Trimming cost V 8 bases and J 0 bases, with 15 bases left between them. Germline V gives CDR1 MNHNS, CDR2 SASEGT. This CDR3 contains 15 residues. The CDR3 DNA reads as TGTGCCAGCTCCTTTGGGGGGCCTAGCACAGATACGCAGTATTTT. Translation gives CASSFGGPSTDTQYF.

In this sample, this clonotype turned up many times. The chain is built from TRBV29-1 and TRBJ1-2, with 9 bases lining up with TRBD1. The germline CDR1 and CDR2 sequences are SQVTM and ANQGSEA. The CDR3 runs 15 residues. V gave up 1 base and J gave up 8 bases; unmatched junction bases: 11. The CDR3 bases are TGCAGCGTTGAAGGGGGGGGACAGGGAATGCGAGGCTACACCTTC. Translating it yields CSVEGGGQGMRGYTF.

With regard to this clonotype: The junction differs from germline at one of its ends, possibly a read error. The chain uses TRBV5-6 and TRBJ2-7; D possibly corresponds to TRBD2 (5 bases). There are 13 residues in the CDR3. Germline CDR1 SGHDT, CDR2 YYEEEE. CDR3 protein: CVSSLGGSAEQYF. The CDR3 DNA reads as TGTGTCAGCAGCTTAGGAGGAAGCGCCGAGCAGTACTTC. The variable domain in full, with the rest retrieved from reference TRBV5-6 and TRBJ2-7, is DAGVTQSPTHLIKTRGQQVTLRCSPKSGHDTVSWYQQALGQGPQFIFQYYEEEERQRGNFPDRFSGHQFPNYSSELNVNALLLGDSALYLCVSSLGGSAEQYFGPGTRLTVT.

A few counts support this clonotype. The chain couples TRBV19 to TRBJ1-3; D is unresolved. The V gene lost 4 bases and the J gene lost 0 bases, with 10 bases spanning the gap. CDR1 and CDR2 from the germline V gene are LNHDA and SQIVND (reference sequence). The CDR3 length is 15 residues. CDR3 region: CASSTTVSSGNTIYF. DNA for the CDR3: TGTGCCAGTAGTACAACAGTTTCCTCTGGAAACACCATATATTTT.